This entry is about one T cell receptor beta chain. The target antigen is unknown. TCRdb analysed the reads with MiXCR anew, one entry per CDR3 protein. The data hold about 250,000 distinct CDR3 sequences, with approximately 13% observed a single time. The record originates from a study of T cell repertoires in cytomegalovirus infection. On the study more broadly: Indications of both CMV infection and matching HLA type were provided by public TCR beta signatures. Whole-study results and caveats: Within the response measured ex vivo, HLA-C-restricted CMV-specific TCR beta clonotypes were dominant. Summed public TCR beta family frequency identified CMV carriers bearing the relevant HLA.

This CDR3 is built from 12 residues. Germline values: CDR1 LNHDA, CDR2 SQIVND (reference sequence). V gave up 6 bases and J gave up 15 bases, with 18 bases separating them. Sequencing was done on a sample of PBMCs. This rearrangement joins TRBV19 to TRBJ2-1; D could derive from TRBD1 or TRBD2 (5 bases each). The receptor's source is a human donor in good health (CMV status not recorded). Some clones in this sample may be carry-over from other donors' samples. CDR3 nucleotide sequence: TGTGCCAGTAGCCCCCCCAGCGGTGGGGGGTTCTTC. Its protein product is CASSPPSGGGFF.